Each of the 30 T cell receptor beta chains below was sequenced from the same sample in a study of blood T cell repertoires in COVID-19. Measured with immunoSEQ multiplex PCR; TCRdb has only the in-frame clones, and not every one. The sample includes 180,000 or so clones, roughly 86% of them seen just once. The sample was PBMCs or T cells enriched from blood (not recorded which). The receptors were gathered from a middle-aged man with acute COVID-19.

The gene calls are TRBV21-1 and TRBJ2-1; the table's D call, TRBD1, was not checked against the DNA. TRBV21-1 is recorded as a pseudogene. The CDR3 is 18 residues long. CDR3 DNA: TGTGCCAGCAGCCTACGCAACAGCCAGCCCTCAATAAACAATGAGCAGTTCTTC. This translates into CASSLRNSQPSINNEQFF.

The chain combines TRBV7-9 with TRBJ2-3; 13 bases are shared with TRBD2. From germline, CDR1 is SEHNR and CDR2 FQNEAQ (reference sequence). V was pared by 4 bases and J by 3 bases, with 7 bases of the junction left unmatched. This CDR3 has 17 amino acids. The CDR3 bases are TGTGCCAGCAGCTCCAGGACTAGCGGGAGAGGAACAGATACGCAGTATTTT. Encoded protein: CASSSRTSGRGTDTQYF.

The V gene is TRBV30, the J gene TRBJ2-3, with 7 nucleotides matching TRBD1. In germline, CDR1 is GTSNPN, CDR2 SVGIG (reference sequence). Losses at the gene ends were 3 bases for V and 1 base for J; bases not matched to a gene: 4. There are 14 residues in the CDR3. This chain's CDR3 is CAWRTTGGTDTQYF. DNA of the CDR3: TGTGCCTGGAGGACTACAGGGGGCACAGATACGCAGTATTTT.

Only a few counts were recorded for this clone. This chain joins TRBV27 and TRBJ2-7; 10 nucleotides match TRBD1. Germline loops: CDR1 MNHEY, CDR2 SMNVEV (reference sequence). This CDR3 has 15 residues. Trimming at V came to 11 bases and at J to 5 bases, leaving 15 bases not matched to a gene. The CDR3 sequence: CAVGGPGQGFHEQYF. The CDR3 DNA follows: TGTGCCGTCGGGGGCCCGGGACAGGGGTTCCACGAGCAGTACTTC.

The rearrangement joins TRBV29-1 to TRBJ1-1, with TRBD1 matching 7 bases. There are 11 residues in the CDR3. V dropped 7 bases and J dropped 8; count of bases not matched to a gene: 7. Germline CDR1 and CDR2: SQVTM and ANQGSEA. The CDR3 nucleotides read TGCAGCGCGACAGGGACAAACGAAGCTTTCTTT. It yields the protein CSATGTNEAFF.

The chain links TRBV6-2 or TRBV6-3 to TRBJ2-3; 7 nucleotides line up with TRBD2. V lost 2 bases, J lost 1 base, and 3 bases stayed unmatched. The CDR3 has 15 residues. Germline CDR1 is MNHEY and CDR2 is SVGEGT. The CDR3 loop reads CASSYAREGTDTQYF. The CDR3 DNA sequence: TGTGCCAGCAGTTACGCCCGGGAGGGCACAGATACGCAGTATTTT.

V gene TRBV7-9 combines with J gene TRBJ1-2; tentatively, D is TRBD1 (6 bases). CDR3 length: 14 amino acids. Germline loops: CDR1 SEHNR, CDR2 FQNEAQ (reference sequence). Trimming removed 3 bases at V and 6 bases at J, with 14 bases between. The chain's CDR3 is CASSLGAGFDGYTF. The CDR3 nucleotides read TGTGCCAGCAGCTTGGGGGCAGGGTTCGATGGCTACACCTTC.

The chain uses TRBV27 and TRBJ2-7; 7 bases are shared with TRBD2. There are 16 residues in the CDR3. Looked up from germline, CDR1 is MNHEY and CDR2 is SMNVEV (reference sequence). The V segment lost 4 bases and the J segment 5 bases; nucleotides outside the gene matches: 14. The CDR3 here is CASSSMGSGKYHEQYF. DNA of the CDR3: TGTGCCAGCAGTTCTATGGGGAGCGGGAAGTACCACGAGCAGTACTTC.

This chain connects TRBV5-1 to TRBJ2-1, with 7 bases aligning to TRBD2. Germline V gene lookup returns CDR1 SGHRS and CDR2 YFSETQ. J lost 8 bases, V lost 6 bases, and 11 bases had no gene match. The CDR3 extends over 14 amino acids. The CDR3 bases are TGCGCCAGCACACGCGGGAGAGGGAGCGATGAGCAGTTCTTC. Its protein product is CASTRGRGSDEQFF.

The chain links TRBV3-1 (or the pseudogene TRBV3-2) to TRBJ2-7, with 10 bases identical to TRBD2. In germline, CDR1 is LGHDT, CDR2 YNNKEL (reference sequence). With 1 base clipped from V and 2 bases from J, the junction kept 8 bases outside the gene matches. CDR3 length equals 17 residues. The CDR3 region has the DNA TGTGCCAGCAGCCAAGGGACTAGCGGAGAAAATCCCTACGAGCAGTACTTC. This sequence encodes CASSQGTSGENPYEQYF.

This chain links TRBV6-6 with TRBJ2-1; 8 positions agree with TRBD2. The CDR3 contains 13 residues. The germline V gene encodes CDR1 MNHNY and CDR2 SVGAGI (reference sequence). V was clipped by 7 bases and J by 7 bases; unmatched bases: 6. CDR3 sequence reads: CASNIAGPNEQFF. The CDR3 DNA is TGTGCCAGCAATATAGCGGGACCTAATGAGCAGTTCTTC.

This clone showed up just once. The rearrangement links TRBV11-2 to TRBJ2-7; 10 nucleotides line up with TRBD1. Germline V gene sequence: CDR1 SGHAT, CDR2 FQNNGV. V shed 3 bases and J 5 bases; nucleotides not matched to a gene: 1. The CDR3 has 13 amino acids. CDR3 in amino acids: CASSFGQGDEQYF. The CDR3, as DNA: TGTGCCAGCAGCTTCGGACAGGGGGACGAGCAGTACTTC.

This sequence joins TRBV28 and TRBJ1-5, with 7 bases that match TRBD1. The V and J ends lost 3 bases and 7 bases, in that order; junction bases with no gene match: 9. Per germline, CDR1 MDHEN and CDR2 SYDVKM. CDR3 size: 15 residues. This chain's CDR3 is CASSLAGGFRQPQHF. The CDR3 DNA sequence: TGTGCCAGCAGTTTGGCAGGGGGGTTCCGACAGCCCCAGCATTTT.

In its sample, this clone was seen a few times. The V and J genes are TRBV27 and TRBJ1-2, with D perhaps TRBD1 (6 bases). Germline V gene lookup returns CDR1 MNHEY and CDR2 SMNVEV (reference sequence). CDR3 length: 12 residues. V lost 4 bases, J lost 5 bases, and 8 bases lay in between. DNA of the CDR3: TGTGCCAGCAGTTCTACAGGGTATGGCTACACCTTC. Residues: CASSSTGYGYTF.

This rearrangement joins TRBV30 to TRBJ2-7; 7 bases map to TRBD2. Trimming at V came to 3 bases and at J to 9 bases, leaving 17 bases not matched to a gene. The CDR3 sequence is 15 residues long. Per germline, CDR1 GTSNPN and CDR2 SVGIG (reference sequence). The CDR3 DNA is TGTGCCTGGAGCCACACCCCAAGCGGGGAGGGTTCGCAGTACTTC. This codes for CAWSHTPSGEGSQYF.

The chain is built from TRBV28 and TRBJ1-2; 7 bases line up with TRBD1. CDR3 size: 14 residues. The ends lost 1 base at V and 5 bases at J; junction bases unmatched: 4. Germline CDR1 MDHEN, CDR2 SYDVKM. DNA for the CDR3: TGTGCCAGCAGTTTATCAGGGGGGAATTATGGCTACACCTTC. It encodes CASSLSGGNYGYTF.

This clone has only a few counts. The chain has TRBV5-5 and TRBJ2-7; 9 bases match TRBD1. Germline CDR1 and CDR2: SGHKS and YYEKEE (reference sequence). The CDR3 spans 15 residues. The V and J ends lost 3 bases and 2 bases, in that order; junction bases with no gene match: 6. The CDR3 spells CASSWGTGTTYEQYF. The CDR3 region has the DNA TGTGCCAGCAGCTGGGGGACAGGGACCACCTACGAGCAGTACTTC.

The V call is TRBV4-3, the J call TRBJ2-7, with 12 bases identical to TRBD2. CDR1 is LGHNA and CDR2 is YSLEER in the germline V gene. The J segment lost 0 bases and the V segment lost 4 bases, leaving 7 bases of the junction unmatched. CDR3 length: 17 amino acids. In DNA, the CDR3 is TGCGCCAGCAGCCTAGGGACTAGCGGGCTAAGCTCCTACGAGCAGTACTTC. The encoded protein is CASSLGTSGLSSYEQYF.

This rearrangement joins TRBV11-3 to TRBJ2-1; D is unresolved. The CDR3 length is 14 residues. Germline lookup yields CDR1 SGHNT and CDR2 YENEEA. Trimming left V 0 bases short and J 2 bases short, with 5 bases between. CDR3 amino acids: CASSLEHAYNEQFF. The CDR3 DNA follows: TGTGCCAGCAGCTTAGAACATGCCTACAATGAGCAGTTCTTC.

This rearrangement joins TRBV9 to TRBJ1-2; 9 bases are a match to TRBD1. V lost 0 bases to trimming and J lost 0 bases; unmatched junction nucleotides: 6. The CDR3 is made up of 17 amino acids. CDR1 and CDR2 (germline): SGDLS, YYNGEE. The CDR3 reads CASSVATGGAPNYGYTF. CDR3 sequence (DNA): TGTGCCAGCAGCGTAGCAACAGGGGGCGCGCCTAACTATGGCTACACCTTC.

The V gene is TRBV14, the J gene TRBJ1-3; TRBD1 might be the D (6 bases). The ends were cut back, 3 bases at V and 1 base at J, with 10 bases in the middle. This CDR3 is 15 amino acids long. Germline CDR1 reads SGHDN; CDR2 reads FVKESK. The CDR3 spells CASSQYRESGNTIYF. CDR3 sequence (DNA): TGTGCCAGCAGCCAGTACAGGGAATCTGGAAACACCATATATTTT.

The chain recombines TRBV2 with TRBJ1-2; 7 bases align to TRBD1. The length of the CDR3 is 16 residues. V was clipped by 2 bases and J by 4 bases; unmatched bases: 10. Per the germline V gene, CDR1 is SNHLY and CDR2 is FYNNEI. DNA for the CDR3: TGTGCCAGCAGTGAACAGAGAGGGGGCCGAACCTATGGCTACACCTTC. Protein sequence: CASSEQRGGRTYGYTF.

This rearrangement joins TRBV12-3 or TRBV12-4 to TRBJ2-1; D call uncertain. V was pared by 7 bases and J by 8 bases, with 9 bases between. This CDR3 has 11 residues. The CDR3 protein is CASKEKDEQFF. CDR3 bases: TGTGCCAGCAAGGAGAAAGATGAGCAGTTCTTC.

V gene TRBV6-5 combines with J gene TRBJ1-3; no reliable D call. This CDR3 is 13 amino acids long. V lost 7 bases and J 3 bases, leaving 10 bases between the germline ends. Germline V gene lookup returns CDR1 MNHEY and CDR2 SVGAGI. CDR3 DNA: TGTGCCAGCACCCCACGGGGTGGAAACACCATATATTTT. Amino acid sequence: CASTPRGGNTIYF.

CDR3 DNA: TGTGCCAGCAGTAATAAAAGGACAGGGGGCGACTATGGCTACACCTTC. This encodes CASSNKRTGGDYGYTF. The chain carries TRBV25-1 and TRBJ1-2, with 11 nucleotides matching TRBD1. V lost 5 bases and J lost 3; bases outside the gene matches: 8. Germline CDR1 reads MGHDK; CDR2 reads SYGVNS. CDR3 size: 16 residues.

This clone has a single count. The genes are TRBV19 and TRBJ2-7; 9 bases fit TRBD1. The CDR3 covers 14 residues. The germline V gene has CDR1 LNHDA and CDR2 SQIVND (reference sequence). V shed 2 bases, J shed 3 bases, and the junction held 2 bases outside the gene matches. This chain's CDR3 is CASSILDRGYEQYF. CDR3 in DNA: TGTGCCAGTAGTATATTGGACAGGGGCTACGAGCAGTACTTC.

The genes are TRBV28 and TRBJ2-7, with 10 positions matching TRBD2. This CDR3 is built from 14 residues. J was trimmed by 0 bases and V by 9 bases; bases with no gene match: 5. Germline loops: CDR1 MDHEN, CDR2 SYDVKM. This CDR3 reads CASASGRSSYEQYF. As DNA, the CDR3 is TGTGCCAGTGCTAGCGGGAGAAGCTCCTACGAGCAGTACTTC.

The chain couples TRBV5-5 to TRBJ1-1; no clear D. The CDR3 loop spans 15 amino acids. The germline V and J ends were trimmed by 0 bases and 5 bases, with 14 bases remaining between them. The V gene's germline CDR1 is SGHKS and CDR2 YYEKEE (reference sequence). DNA for the CDR3: TGTGCCAGCAGCTTGGGTCACGGGTTGAGGACTGAAGCTTTCTTT. Its protein is CASSLGHGLRTEAFF.

V usage is TRBV29-1 and J usage is TRBJ2-1, with 11 nucleotides matching TRBD2. V lost 4 bases and J lost 4; bases outside the gene matches: 9. The CDR3 is 16 amino acids. CDR1 SQVTM and CDR2 ANQGSEA come from the germline V gene. In DNA, the CDR3 is TGCAGCGTTGGCCTAATTACTAGCGGGAGTTACAATGAGCAGTTCTTC. Its translation is CSVGLITSGSYNEQFF.

This chain uses TRBV7-8 with TRBJ2-2, with a possible D match to TRBD1 (6 bases). The germline V and J ends were trimmed by 4 bases and 3 bases, with 6 bases remaining between them. The CDR3 contains 13 residues. Looked up from germline, CDR1 is SGHVS and CDR2 is FQNEAQ. The CDR3 spells CASSWTDTGELFF. The CDR3 coding sequence is TGTGCCAGCAGCTGGACAGACACCGGGGAGCTGTTTTTT.